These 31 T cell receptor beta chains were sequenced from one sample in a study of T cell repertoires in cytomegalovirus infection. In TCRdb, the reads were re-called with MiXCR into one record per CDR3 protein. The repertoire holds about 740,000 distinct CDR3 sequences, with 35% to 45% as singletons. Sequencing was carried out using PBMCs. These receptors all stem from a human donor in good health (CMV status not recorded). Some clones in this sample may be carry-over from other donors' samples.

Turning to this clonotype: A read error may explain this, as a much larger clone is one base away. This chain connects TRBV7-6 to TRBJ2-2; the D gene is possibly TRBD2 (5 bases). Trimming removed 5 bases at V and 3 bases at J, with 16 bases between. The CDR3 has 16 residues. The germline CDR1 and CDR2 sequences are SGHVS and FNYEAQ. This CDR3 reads CASSTAASRYTGELFF. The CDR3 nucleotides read TGTGCCAGCAGCACCGCTGCTAGCCGATACACCGGGGAGCTGTTTTTT.

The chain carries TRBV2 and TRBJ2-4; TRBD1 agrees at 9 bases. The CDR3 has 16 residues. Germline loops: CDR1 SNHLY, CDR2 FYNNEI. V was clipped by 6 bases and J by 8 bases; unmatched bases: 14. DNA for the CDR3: TGTGCCAGCAGCCCCGAGGGGGGACAGGGTCGAGACATTCAGTACTTC. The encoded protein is CASSPEGGQGRDIQYF.

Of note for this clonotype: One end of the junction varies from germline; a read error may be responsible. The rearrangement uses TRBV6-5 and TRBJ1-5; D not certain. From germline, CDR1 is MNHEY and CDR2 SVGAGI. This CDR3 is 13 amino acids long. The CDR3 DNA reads TGTGCCAGCAGTGACCGCGAGGATCAGCCCCATCATTTT. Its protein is CASSDREDQPHHF.

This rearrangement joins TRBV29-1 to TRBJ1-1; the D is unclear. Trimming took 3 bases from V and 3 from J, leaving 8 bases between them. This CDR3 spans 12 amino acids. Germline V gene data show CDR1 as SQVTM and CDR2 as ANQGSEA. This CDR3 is CSVDPGYTEAFF. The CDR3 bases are TGCAGCGTTGATCCAGGATACACTGAAGCTTTCTTT.

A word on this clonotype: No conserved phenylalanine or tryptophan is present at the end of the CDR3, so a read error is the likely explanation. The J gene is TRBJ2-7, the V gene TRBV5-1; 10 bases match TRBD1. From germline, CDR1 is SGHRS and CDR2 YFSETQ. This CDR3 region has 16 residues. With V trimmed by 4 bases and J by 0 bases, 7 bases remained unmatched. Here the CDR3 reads CASSQQGQGSSYEQYL. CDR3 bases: TGCGCCAGCAGCCAACAGGGACAGGGGAGCTCCTACGAGCAGTACTTA.

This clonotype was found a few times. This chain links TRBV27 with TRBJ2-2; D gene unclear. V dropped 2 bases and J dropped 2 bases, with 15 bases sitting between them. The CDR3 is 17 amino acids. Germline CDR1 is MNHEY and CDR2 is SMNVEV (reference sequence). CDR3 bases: TGTGCCAGCAGTTTACCTTTCTCGGGCACCAACACCGGGGAGCTGTTTTTT. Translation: CASSLPFSGTNTGELFF.

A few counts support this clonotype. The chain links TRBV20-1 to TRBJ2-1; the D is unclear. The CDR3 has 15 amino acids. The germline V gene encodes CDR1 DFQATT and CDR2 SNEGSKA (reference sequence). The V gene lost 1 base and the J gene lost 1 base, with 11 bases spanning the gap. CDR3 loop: CSARVTILSYNEQFF. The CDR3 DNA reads TGCAGTGCTAGAGTTACAATTTTATCCTACAATGAGCAGTTCTTC.

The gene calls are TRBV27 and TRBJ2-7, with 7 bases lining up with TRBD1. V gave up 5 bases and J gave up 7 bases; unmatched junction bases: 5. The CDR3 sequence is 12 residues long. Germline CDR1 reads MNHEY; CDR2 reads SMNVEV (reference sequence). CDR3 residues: CASSTNRGEQYF. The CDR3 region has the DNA TGTGCCAGCAGTACTAACAGGGGAGAGCAGTACTTC.

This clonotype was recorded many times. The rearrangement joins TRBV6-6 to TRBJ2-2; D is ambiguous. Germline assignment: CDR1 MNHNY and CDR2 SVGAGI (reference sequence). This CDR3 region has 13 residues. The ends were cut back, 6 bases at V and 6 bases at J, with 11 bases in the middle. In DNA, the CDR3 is TGTGCCAGCAGCCCCGCAGGAGCCGGGGAGCTGTTTTTT. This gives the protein CASSPAGAGELFF.

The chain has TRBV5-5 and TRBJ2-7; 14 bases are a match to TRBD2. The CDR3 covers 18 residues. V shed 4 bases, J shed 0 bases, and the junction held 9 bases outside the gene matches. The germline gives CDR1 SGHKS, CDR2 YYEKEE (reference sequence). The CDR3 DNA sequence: TGTGCCAGCAGCCCCTCCGGACTAGCGGGAGGTCTCTCCTACGAGCAGTACTTC. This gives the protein CASSPSGLAGGLSYEQYF.

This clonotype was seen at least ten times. The CDR3 DNA reads as TGTGCCAGCAGCTTATATCCCCCTTTAAAAGACACAGATACGCAGTATTTT. This encodes CASSLYPPLKDTDTQYF. The chain employs TRBV7-9 and TRBJ2-3; the D is unclear. The CDR3 spans 17 residues. V lost 2 bases to trimming and J lost 2 bases, with 17 bases between them. Per the germline V gene, CDR1 is SEHNR and CDR2 is FQNEAQ (reference sequence). Combining the CDR3 with reference TRBV7-9 and TRBJ2-3 gives the whole variable domain DTGVSQNPRHKITKRGQNVTFRCDPISEHNRLYWYRQTLGQGPEFLTYFQNEAQLEKSRLLSDRFSAERPKGSFSTLEIQRTEQGDSAMYLCASSLYPPLKDTDTQYFGPGTRLTVL.

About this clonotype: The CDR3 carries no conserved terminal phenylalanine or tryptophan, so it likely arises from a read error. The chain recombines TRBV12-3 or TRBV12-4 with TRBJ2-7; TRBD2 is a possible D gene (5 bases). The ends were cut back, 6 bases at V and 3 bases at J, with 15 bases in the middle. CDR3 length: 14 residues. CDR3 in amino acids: CASRGSGTVYEQYL. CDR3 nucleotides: TGTGCCAGCAGAGGGAGCGGTACCGTCTACGAGCAGTACTTA.

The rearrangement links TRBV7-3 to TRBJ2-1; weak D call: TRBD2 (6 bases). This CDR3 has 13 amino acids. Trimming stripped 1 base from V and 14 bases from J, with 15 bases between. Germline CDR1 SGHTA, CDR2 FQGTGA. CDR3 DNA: TGTGCCAGCAGCTTAAGCGCGGGGACCGGGAAGTTCTTC. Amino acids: CASSLSAGTGKFF.

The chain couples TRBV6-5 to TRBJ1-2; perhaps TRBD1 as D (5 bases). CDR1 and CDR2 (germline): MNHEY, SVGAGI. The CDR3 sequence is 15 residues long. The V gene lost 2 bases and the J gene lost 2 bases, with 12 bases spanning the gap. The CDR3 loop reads CASSYTYRGNYGYTF. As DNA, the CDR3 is TGTGCCAGCAGTTACACGTATAGGGGAAACTATGGCTACACCTTC.

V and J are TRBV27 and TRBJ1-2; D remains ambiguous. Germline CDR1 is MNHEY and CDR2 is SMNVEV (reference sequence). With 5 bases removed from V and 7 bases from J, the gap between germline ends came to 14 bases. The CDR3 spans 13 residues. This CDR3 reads CASSPRTLGGYTF. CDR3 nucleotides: TGTGCCAGCAGTCCTCGTACATTGGGTGGCTACACCTTC.

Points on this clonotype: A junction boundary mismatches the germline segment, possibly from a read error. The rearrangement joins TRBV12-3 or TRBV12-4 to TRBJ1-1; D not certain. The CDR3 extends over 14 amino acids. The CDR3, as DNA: TGTGCCAGCAGTTCGACCCTGGCGAACGCTGAAGCTTTCTTT. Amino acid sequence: CASSSTLANAEAFF.

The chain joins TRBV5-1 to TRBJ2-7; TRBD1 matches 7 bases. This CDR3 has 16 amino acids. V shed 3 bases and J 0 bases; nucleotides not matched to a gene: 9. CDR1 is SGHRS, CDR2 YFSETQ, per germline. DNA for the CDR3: TGCGCCAGCAGCTCGGGTGGACAGGCCCTCTCCTACGAGCAGTACTTC. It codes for CASSSGGQALSYEQYF.

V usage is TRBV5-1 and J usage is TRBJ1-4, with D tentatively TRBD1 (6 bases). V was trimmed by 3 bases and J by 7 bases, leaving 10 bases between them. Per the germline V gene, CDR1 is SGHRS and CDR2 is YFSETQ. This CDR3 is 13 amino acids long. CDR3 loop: CASSSGTPEKLFF. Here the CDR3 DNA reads TGCGCCAGCAGCTCTGGGACACCTGAAAAACTGTTTTTT.

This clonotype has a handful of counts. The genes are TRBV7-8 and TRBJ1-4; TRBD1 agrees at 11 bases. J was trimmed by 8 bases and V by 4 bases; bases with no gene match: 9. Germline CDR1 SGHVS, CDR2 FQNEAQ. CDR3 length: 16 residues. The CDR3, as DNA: TGTGCCAGCAGCTCACGGGACAGGGGGACGTTAGAAAAACTGTTTTTT. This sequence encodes CASSSRDRGTLEKLFF.

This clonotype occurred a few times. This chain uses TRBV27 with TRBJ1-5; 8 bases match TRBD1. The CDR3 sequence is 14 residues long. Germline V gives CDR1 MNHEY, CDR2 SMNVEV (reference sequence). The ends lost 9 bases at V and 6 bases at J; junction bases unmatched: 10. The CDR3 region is CASYSTGVGQPQHF. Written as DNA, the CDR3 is TGTGCCAGTTACTCGACAGGGGTGGGTCAGCCCCAGCATTTT.

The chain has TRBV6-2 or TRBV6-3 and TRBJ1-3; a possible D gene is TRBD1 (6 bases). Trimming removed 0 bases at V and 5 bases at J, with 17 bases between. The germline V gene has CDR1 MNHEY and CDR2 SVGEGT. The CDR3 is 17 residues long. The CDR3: CASSYSKAGALRNTIYF. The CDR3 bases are TGTGCCAGCAGTTACTCGAAGGCGGGGGCGCTGAGAAACACCATATATTTT.

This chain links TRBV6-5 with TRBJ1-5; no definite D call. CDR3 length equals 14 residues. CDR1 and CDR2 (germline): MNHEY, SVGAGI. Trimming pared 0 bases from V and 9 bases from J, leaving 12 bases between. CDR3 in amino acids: CASSYSAGPRPQHF. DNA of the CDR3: TGTGCCAGCAGTTACTCCGCGGGCCCCCGGCCCCAGCATTTT.

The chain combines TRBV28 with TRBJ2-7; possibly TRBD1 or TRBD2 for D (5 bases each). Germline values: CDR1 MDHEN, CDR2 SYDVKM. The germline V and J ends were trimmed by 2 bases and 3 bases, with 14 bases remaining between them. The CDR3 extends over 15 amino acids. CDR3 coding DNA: TGTGCCAGCAGTTTAGACAAGGGACGGAACTACGAGCAGTACTTC. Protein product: CASSLDKGRNYEQYF.

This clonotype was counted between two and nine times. The DNA for the CDR3 is TGTGCCAGCAGCGGCAGCAGGGGGCTAGCCCCTGAAGCTTTCTTT. Translation gives CASSGSRGLAPEAFF. V is TRBV7-9 and J is TRBJ1-1, with 8 bases aligning to TRBD1. The junction had 11 bases not matched to a gene; V was cut back by 5 bases and J by 6 bases. This CDR3 is 15 amino acids long. The germline gives CDR1 SEHNR, CDR2 FQNEAQ (reference sequence).

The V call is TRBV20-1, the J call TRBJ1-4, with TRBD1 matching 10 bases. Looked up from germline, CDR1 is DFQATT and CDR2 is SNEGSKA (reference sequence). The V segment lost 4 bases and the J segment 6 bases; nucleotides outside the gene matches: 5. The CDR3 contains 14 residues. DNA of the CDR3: TGCAGTGCTATAACAGGACAGGGGGATGAAAAACTGTTTTTT. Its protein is CSAITGQGDEKLFF.

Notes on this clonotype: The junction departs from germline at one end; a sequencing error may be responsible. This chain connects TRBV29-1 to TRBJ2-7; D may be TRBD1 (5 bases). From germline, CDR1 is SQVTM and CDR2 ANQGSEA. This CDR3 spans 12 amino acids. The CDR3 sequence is CIVGVGDYEQYF. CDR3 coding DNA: TGCATCGTTGGTGTAGGGGATTACGAGCAGTACTTC.

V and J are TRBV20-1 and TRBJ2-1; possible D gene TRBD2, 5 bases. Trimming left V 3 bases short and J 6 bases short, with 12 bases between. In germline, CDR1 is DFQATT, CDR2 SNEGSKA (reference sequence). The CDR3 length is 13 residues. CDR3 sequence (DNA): TGCAGTGCTAGGATGGACTTAATCAATGAGCAGTTCTTC. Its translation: CSARMDLINEQFF.

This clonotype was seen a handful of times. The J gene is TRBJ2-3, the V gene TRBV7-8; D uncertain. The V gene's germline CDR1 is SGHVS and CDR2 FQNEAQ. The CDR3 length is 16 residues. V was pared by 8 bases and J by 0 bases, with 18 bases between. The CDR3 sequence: CASSNRVRSSTDTQYF. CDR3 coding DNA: TGTGCCAGCTCTAATCGAGTCAGGAGTAGCACAGATACGCAGTATTTT.

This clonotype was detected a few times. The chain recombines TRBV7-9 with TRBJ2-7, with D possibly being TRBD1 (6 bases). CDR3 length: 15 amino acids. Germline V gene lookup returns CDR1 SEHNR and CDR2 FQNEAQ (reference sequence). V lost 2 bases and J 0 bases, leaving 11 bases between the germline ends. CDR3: CASSLNRDTSYEQYF. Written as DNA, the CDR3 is TGTGCCAGCAGCTTAAACAGGGATACCTCCTACGAGCAGTACTTC.

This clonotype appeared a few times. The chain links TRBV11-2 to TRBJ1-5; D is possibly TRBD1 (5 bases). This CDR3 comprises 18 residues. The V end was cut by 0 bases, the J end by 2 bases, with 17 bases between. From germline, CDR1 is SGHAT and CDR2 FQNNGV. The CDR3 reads CASSLDRTEGRGNQPQHF. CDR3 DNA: TGTGCCAGCAGCTTAGACCGAACGGAGGGACGCGGCAATCAGCCCCAGCATTTT. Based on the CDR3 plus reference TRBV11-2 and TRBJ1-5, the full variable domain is EAGVAQSPRYKIIEKRQSVAFWCNPISGHATLYWYQQILGQGPKLLIQFQNNGVVDDSQLPKDRFSAERLKGVDSTLKIQPAKLEDSAVYLCASSLDRTEGRGNQPQHFGDGTRLSIL.

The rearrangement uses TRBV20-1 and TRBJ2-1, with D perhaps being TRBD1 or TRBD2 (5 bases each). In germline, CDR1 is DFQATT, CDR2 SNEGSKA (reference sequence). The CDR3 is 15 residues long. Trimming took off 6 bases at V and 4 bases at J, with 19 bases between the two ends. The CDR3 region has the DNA TGCAGTGCGGTCAGCTACGGGACGGTTTACAATGAGCAGTTCTTC. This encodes CSAVSYGTVYNEQFF.